The 30 T cell receptor beta chains below were found in one sample sequenced in a study of T cells expressing NK-cell markers (TCRdb year 2020). Libraries were made using 5' RACE. Sequencing took place on an Illumina HiSeq 2000. TCRdb reprocessed the raw reads; every CDR3 protein sequence is a single record, and DNA is not supplied. For this sample, the table gives about 260,000 distinct CDR3 sequences. In total, the top ten clones hold approximately 0.41% of the sample. The sample was blood T cells: a sorted CD56 or NKG2C T cell subset, CD4+ or CD8+ T cells, or bulk PBMC T cells (not recorded which). These TCRs come from a man aged 18 to 29 in good health. Donor details come from another sample of the same person, matched by shared clones.

This chain joins TRBV13 and TRBJ2-7. This CDR3 spans 14 amino acids. CDR1 and CDR2 (germline): PRHDT, FYEKMQ (reference sequence). The CDR3 loop reads CASSLFRKTYEQYF.

The chain carries TRBV12-3 or TRBV12-4 and TRBJ2-3. The CDR3 is 13 residues long. CDR3 sequence reads: CASSFFSTDTQYF.

The chain employs TRBV12-3 or TRBV12-4 and TRBJ2-1; the TCRdb D gene call, TRBD2, has no DNA to confirm it. The CDR3 is 14 residues long. The chain's CDR3 is CASSPSDSGWQQFF.

The chain uses TRBV15 and TRBJ2-2; TCRdb outputs TRBD1, but without DNA this stays unchecked. CDR3 length: 15 residues. Germline V gene lookup returns CDR1 LNHNV and CDR2 YYDKDF (reference sequence). CDR3 protein: CATSNPGRGTGELFF.

The rearrangement uses TRBV5-1 and TRBJ2-1; the D gene TCRdb calls, TRBD2, cannot be checked with no DNA. The CDR3 is 15 residues long. Germline lookup yields CDR1 SGHRS and CDR2 YFSETQ. The CDR3 sequence: CASRFRLAGVNEQFF.

This chain joins TRBV12-3 or TRBV12-4 and TRBJ2-5; checking the TCRdb D call of TRBD1 is not possible without DNA. The CDR3 runs 15 residues. This chain's CDR3 is CATRGAHIPQETQYF.

The V gene is TRBV5-5, the J gene TRBJ2-2; TCRdb designates TRBD2, a call that cannot be tested without DNA. Germline-derived CDR1 and CDR2 are SGHKS and YYEKEE (reference sequence). The CDR3 length is 15 residues. This chain's CDR3 is CASSLLSGNTGELFF.

This chain links TRBV12-3 or TRBV12-4 with TRBJ2-1; with no DNA, the TCRdb D assignment of TRBD1 cannot be verified. There are 12 residues in the CDR3. CDR3 in amino acids: CASSLVGGEQFF.

The gene calls are TRBV6-1 and TRBJ1-3. The CDR3 totals 15 residues. CDR1 is MNHNS and CDR2 is SASEGT in the germline V gene. The chain's CDR3 is CASSETVSSGNTIYF.

The J gene is TRBJ2-7, the V gene TRBV20-1; TCRdb selects TRBD1, and the lack of DNA leaves this call unchecked. The germline V gene has CDR1 DFQATT and CDR2 SNEGSKA (reference sequence). The CDR3 is made up of 13 amino acids. The chain's CDR3 is CSASTGGQYEQYF.

The chain uses TRBV27 and TRBJ2-3; TCRdb returns TRBD1, unconfirmable since there is no DNA. Germline loops: CDR1 MNHEY, CDR2 SMNVEV (reference sequence). The CDR3 sequence is 12 residues long. This CDR3 reads CASRQVPDTQYF.

This chain uses TRBV3-1 with TRBJ2-2; the D call from TCRdb, TRBD1, cannot be confirmed without DNA. There are 15 residues in the CDR3. Germline CDR1 is LGHDT and CDR2 is YNNKEL (reference sequence). The CDR3 protein is CASSQDRGYTGELFF.

V usage is TRBV4-2 and J usage is TRBJ2-3; TCRdb's D gene call, TRBD2, goes unchecked for lack of DNA. CDR1 LGHNA and CDR2 YNFKEQ come from the germline V gene. The CDR3 consists of 17 residues. This CDR3 is CASSQDAETTSTDTQYF.

The V and J genes are TRBV6-2 or TRBV6-3 and TRBJ2-4; the TCRdb D gene call, TRBD2, has no DNA to confirm it. CDR3 size: 17 residues. Germline V gene sequence: CDR1 MNHEY, CDR2 SVGEGT. Here the CDR3 reads CASSYAAGPIAKNIQYF.

The V and J genes are TRBV7-9 and TRBJ2-3. The CDR3 is 11 residues long. CDR1 is SEHNR and CDR2 is FQNEAQ in the germline V gene (reference sequence). CDR3 residues: CASSIADTQYF.

J is TRBJ2-3 and V is TRBV28; TCRdb's D call, TRBD1, is unchecked because there is no DNA. In germline, CDR1 is MDHEN, CDR2 SYDVKM. CDR3 length: 13 residues. The CDR3 loop is CATSAAPMVAQYF.

V and J are TRBV11-2 and TRBJ2-5. The CDR3 is 14 residues long. CDR1 SGHAT and CDR2 FQNNGV come from the germline V gene. The CDR3 here is CASRSKARGETQYF. The full variable domain, rest sourced from reference TRBV11-2 and TRBJ2-5, is EAGVAQSPRYKIIEKRQSVAFWCNPISGHATLYWYQQILGQGPKLLIQFQNNGVVDDSQLPKDRFSAERLKGVDSTLKIQPAKLEDSAVYLCASRSKARGETQYFGPGTRLLVL.

This rearrangement joins TRBV12-3 or TRBV12-4 to TRBJ1-5; TCRdb picks TRBD1, but there is no DNA to check that call. This CDR3 comprises 16 residues. CDR3 in amino acids: CASSLKENRGNQPQHF.

This sequence joins TRBV4-2 and TRBJ2-1; TCRdb's assignment of TRBD2 cannot be checked, as there is no DNA. The germline CDR1 and CDR2 sequences are LGHNA and YNFKEQ. This CDR3 contains 15 residues. The CDR3 spells CASRPRLADYNEQFF.

The CDR3 region is CASSLKSPGPDNEQFF. J is TRBJ2-1 and V is TRBV18; without DNA, the TCRdb call of TRBD1 cannot be checked. The germline V gene encodes CDR1 KGHSH and CDR2 LQKENI. The CDR3 contains 16 residues.

The chain links TRBV20-1 to TRBJ2-5; TCRdb picks TRBD2, but there is no DNA to check that call. From germline, CDR1 is DFQATT and CDR2 SNEGSKA (reference sequence). CDR3 length: 14 amino acids. The CDR3: CSAGRDNRGQTQYF.

The rearrangement uses TRBV27 and TRBJ2-2; the D call from TCRdb, TRBD1, cannot be confirmed without DNA. The CDR3 is 15 residues long. Germline V gene data show CDR1 as MNHEY and CDR2 as SMNVEV (reference sequence). CDR3 in amino acids: CASSAGTGSSGELFF.

The chain joins TRBV24-1 to TRBJ2-2; without DNA, the TCRdb call of TRBD1 cannot be checked. The CDR3 has 17 amino acids. Germline lookup yields CDR1 KGHDR and CDR2 SFDVKD. The CDR3 loop is CATSDTNRVLTGGELFF.

J is TRBJ2-7 and V is TRBV5-1; TCRdb selects TRBD1, and the lack of DNA leaves this call unchecked. CDR3 size: 14 residues. Germline V lookup: CDR1 SGHRS, CDR2 YFSETQ. CDR3 loop: CASRGGDGSYEQYF.

The chain couples TRBV6-6 to TRBJ1-2; TCRdb's assignment of TRBD1 cannot be checked, as there is no DNA. CDR1 MNHNY and CDR2 SVGAGI come from the germline V gene (reference sequence). The CDR3 spans 12 residues. This CDR3 is CASSSPELGYTF.

J is TRBJ2-1 and V is TRBV20-1; TCRdb indicates TRBD2, and absent DNA this call remains unverified. Germline values: CDR1 DFQATT, CDR2 SNEGSKA (reference sequence). The CDR3 is 14 amino acids. The CDR3 spells CSAPASGSYNEQFF.

J is TRBJ2-5 and V is TRBV30; TCRdb's D call of TRBD1 is untestable without DNA. The CDR3 covers 14 residues. Germline V gene lookup returns CDR1 GTSNPN and CDR2 SVGIG (reference sequence). The CDR3 sequence is CAWSAPTPRETQYF.

The CDR3 protein is CASRARVSAYEQYF. The V call is TRBV19, the J call TRBJ2-7. CDR1 and CDR2 from the germline V gene are LNHDA and SQIVND (reference sequence). The CDR3 is made up of 14 amino acids.

This chain links TRBV24-1 with TRBJ2-5; TCRdb designates TRBD1, a call that cannot be tested without DNA. The CDR3 length is 15 residues. The germline gives CDR1 KGHDR, CDR2 SFDVKD. CDR3 protein: CATSDLLGAEETQYF.

CDR3 protein: CSARGALNEKLFF. The chain is built from TRBV20-1 and TRBJ1-4. CDR3 length: 13 amino acids. The germline gives CDR1 DFQATT, CDR2 SNEGSKA (reference sequence).